This T cell receptor beta chain was identified during a study of blood T cell repertoires in COVID-19. Overall study context: Italy, Spain and the United States were the sources of the convalescent and acute COVID-19 samples. T cells, B-cell-depleted T cells, or PBMCs provided the cDNA or gDNA that served as material.

This CDR3 comprises 15 residues. The V segment lost 4 bases and the J segment 4 bases; nucleotides outside the gene matches: 2. Germline V CDR1 and CDR2: SGDLS, YYNGEE. In the authors' workflow: Reference gene primers were amplified, and this amplification served to estimate nucleated cell counts. Sequencing used immunoSEQ multiplex PCR; TCRdb keeps in-frame clones, though not all of them. From that table come the V and J calls and clone size; the DNA was used to work out D and trimming. Here the sample spans about 180,000 clones, 80% being singletons. Sequencing was done on a sample of peripheral blood. This chain connects TRBV9 to TRBJ2-1; 13 bases map to TRBD2. This clonotype was sampled from a man aged 70 or older with active or convalescent COVID-19. The CDR3 here is CASSSGLAGYNEQFF. CDR3 nucleotides: TGTGCCAGCAGCTCGGGACTAGCGGGATACAATGAGCAGTTCTTC.